Presented here are 26 T cell receptor beta chains from one specimen sequenced in a study of cytomegalovirus exposure and HLA in healthy donors. A multiplex PCR was run with 60 Vbeta primers and 13 Jbeta primers. TCRdb keeps only in-frame clones here, not all; method: immunoSEQ multiplex PCR. The table gives roughly 200,000 clones; the top ten clones make up about 6.8% of it. The sequencing input was PBMCs. The source is a young man in good health and CMV-seronegative.

The chain uses TRBV10-1 and TRBJ2-3; 12 bases align to TRBD2. Germline trimming cut 0 bases from V and 2 bases from J; bases unmatched to any gene: 9. Germline CDR1 WNHNN, CDR2 SYGVQD (reference sequence). The CDR3 is 19 amino acids. CDR3 nucleotides: TGCGCCAGCAGTGAGTCGGGACTAGCGGGCCCGACCCACACAGATACGCAGTATTTT. Translation gives CASSESGLAGPTHTDTQYF.

V is TRBV18 and J is TRBJ2-1, with a tentative D call TRBD1 (6 bases). Trimming stripped 6 bases from V and 0 bases from J, with 15 bases between. Germline V CDR1 and CDR2: KGHSH, LQKENI. The CDR3 sequence is 16 residues long. CDR3 coding DNA: TGTGCCAGCTCGCGGACAGAGGGTAACTCCTACAATGAGCAGTTCTTC. Protein: CASSRTEGNSYNEQFF. The variable domain in full, with the rest retrieved from reference TRBV18 and TRBJ2-1, is NAGVMQNPRHLVRRRGQEARLRCSPMKGHSHVYWYRQLPEEGLKFMVYLQKENIIDESGMPKERFSAEFPKEGPSILRIQQVVRGDSAAYFCASSRTEGNSYNEQFFGPGTRLTVL.

This sequence joins TRBV30 and TRBJ1-3, with D perhaps TRBD1 (6 bases). This CDR3 region has 13 residues. The V gene lost 7 bases and the J gene lost 0 bases, with 10 bases spanning the gap. The germline CDR1 and CDR2 sequences are GTSNPN and SVGIG (reference sequence). The CDR3 bases are TGTGCCTTAGACAGGACCTCTGGAAACACCATATATTTT. Protein product: CALDRTSGNTIYF.

A remark on this clone: This same CDR3 is encoded by further DNA sequences in the sample. The chain has TRBV27 and TRBJ2-1; TRBD2 agrees at 16 bases. V trimming: 1 base; J trimming: 7 bases; junction bases outside the gene matches: 1. Per germline, CDR1 MNHEY and CDR2 SMNVEV (reference sequence). The CDR3 is made up of 16 amino acids. CDR3 DNA: TGTGCCAGCAGTTTATGGGGACTAGCGGGAGGGAATGAGCAGTTCTTC. Amino acid sequence: CASSLWGLAGGNEQFF.

The chain links TRBV7-9 to TRBJ2-7; 10 nucleotides line up with TRBD2. Germline CDR1 and CDR2: SEHNR and FQNEAQ (reference sequence). This CDR3 contains 17 residues. Germline trimming cut 0 bases from V and 6 bases from J; bases unmatched to any gene: 11. In DNA form, the CDR3 reads TGTGCCAGCAGCTTAGCGGGGGCTAGCGGGAGAGGAAGCGAGCAGTACTTC. It yields the protein CASSLAGASGRGSEQYF.

The chain couples TRBV7-2 to TRBJ2-5; 9 bases match TRBD2. J gave up 5 bases and V 1 base, and 5 bases lay outside the gene matches. CDR1 SGHTA and CDR2 FQGNSA come from the germline V gene. This CDR3 spans 15 amino acids. Here the CDR3 DNA reads TGTGCCAGCAGCTTAGGGGCGGGGGGGAGCGAGACCCAGTACTTC. This translates into CASSLGAGGSETQYF.

The chain combines TRBV14 with TRBJ1-6; the match to TRBD1 covers 10 bases. This CDR3 is 15 amino acids long. Germline CDR1 SGHDN, CDR2 FVKESK. V trimming: 4 bases; J trimming: 11 bases; junction bases outside the gene matches: 8. CDR3 bases: TGTGCCAGCAGCCCGCGGGACAGGGGCATACCACCCCTCCACTTT. Encoded protein: CASSPRDRGIPPLHF.

The chain uses TRBV25-1 and TRBJ1-6; 9 bases fit TRBD1. Germline values: CDR1 MGHDK, CDR2 SYGVNS. This CDR3 comprises 18 residues. Losses at the gene ends were 6 bases for V and 7 bases for J; bases not matched to a gene: 16. The CDR3 sequence: CASSTGGGTGLSNSPLHF. The CDR3 DNA is TGTGCCAGCAGCACCGGGGGGGGGACAGGGCTGAGCAATTCACCCCTCCACTTT.

V is TRBV10-1 and J is TRBJ2-3; D is unresolved. The V and J ends lost 2 bases and 1 base respectively, with 7 bases between them. In germline, CDR1 is WNHNN, CDR2 SYGVQD (reference sequence). The CDR3 covers 14 residues. CDR3: CASSEVRRTDTQYF. The CDR3 DNA sequence: TGCGCCAGCAGTGAGGTCCGTCGCACAGATACGCAGTATTTT.

The J gene is TRBJ2-1, the V gene TRBV2; TRBD2 matches at 12 bases. Germline loops: CDR1 SNHLY, CDR2 FYNNEI. This CDR3 comprises 13 residues. Trimming took 7 bases from V and 7 from J; bases not matched to a gene: 2. As DNA, the CDR3 is TGTGCCAGCACCCTAGCGGGGGGGAATGAGCAGTTCTTC. Its protein product is CASTLAGGNEQFF.

The chain has TRBV7-9 and TRBJ2-2; the D is unclear. Germline lookup yields CDR1 SEHNR and CDR2 FQNEAQ (reference sequence). Trimming cost V 1 base and J 5 bases, with 8 bases left between them. The CDR3 has 14 amino acids. CDR3 DNA sequence: TGTGCCAGCAGCTTAGATCTACGGACCGGGGAGCTGTTTTTT. This translates into CASSLDLRTGELFF.

The chain carries TRBV27 and TRBJ2-7; the D is unclear. The V gene lost 2 bases and the J gene lost 1 base, with 9 bases spanning the gap. The CDR3 contains 14 residues. Germline V gene lookup returns CDR1 MNHEY and CDR2 SMNVEV (reference sequence). In DNA, the CDR3 is TGTGCCAGCAGTTTACAGGCCCGTTCCTACGAGCAGTACTTC. It codes for CASSLQARSYEQYF.

The gene calls are TRBV7-2 and TRBJ2-7; D might be TRBD2 (5 bases). Germline lookup yields CDR1 SGHTA and CDR2 FQGNSA. Trimming removed 1 base at V and 0 bases at J, with 7 bases between. This CDR3 is 14 amino acids long. DNA for the CDR3: TGTGCCAGCAGCTTAGTAGGGAGCTCCTACGAGCAGTACTTC. As protein: CASSLVGSSYEQYF.

V and J are TRBV5-1 and TRBJ2-1, with TRBD2 identical over 8 bases. The germline V gene encodes CDR1 SGHRS and CDR2 YFSETQ. The CDR3 totals 16 residues. V trimming: 1 base; J trimming: 0 bases; junction bases outside the gene matches: 3. The CDR3 here is CASSLSSGSSYNEQFF. In nucleotides, the CDR3 is TGCGCCAGCAGCTTGTCCAGCGGGAGCTCCTACAATGAGCAGTTCTTC.

Note on this clone: At one boundary the junction diverges from the germline segment, which might be a read error. The CDR3 protein is CTSKTMSSGNTIYF. Written as DNA, the CDR3 is TGTACCAGTAAAACGATGAGCTCTGGAAACACCATATATTTT. The chain recombines TRBV19 with TRBJ1-3, with unresolved D. This CDR3 has 14 amino acids. From germline, CDR1 is LNHDA and CDR2 SQIVND (reference sequence). The whole variable domain, remainder taken from reference TRBV19 and TRBJ1-3, is DGGITQSPKYLFRKEGQNVTLSCEQNLNHDAMYWYRQDPGQGLRLIYYSQIVNDFQKGDIAEGYSVSREKKESFPLTVTSAQKNPTAFYLCTSKTMSSGNTIYFGEGSWLTVV.

The chain carries TRBV6-6 and TRBJ2-3; TRBD2 agrees at 8 bases. Per the germline V gene, CDR1 is MNHNY and CDR2 is SVGAGI (reference sequence). The V gene end was trimmed by 9 bases and the J gene end by 12 bases; junction bases not matched to a gene: 11. The CDR3 has 12 amino acids. The CDR3 region is CASSGTSRQQYF. The CDR3 coding sequence is TGTGCCAGTTCCGGGACTAGTCGACAACAGTATTTT.

The chain combines TRBV11-2 with TRBJ1-2; D gene ambiguous. V was clipped by 5 bases and J by 3 bases, with 7 bases between them. Germline CDR1 and CDR2: SGHAT and FQNNGV. The CDR3 has 12 residues. The CDR3 DNA follows: TGTGCCAGCAGCGCGAGGTACTATGGCTACACCTTC. This encodes CASSARYYGYTF.

The chain links TRBV7-2 to TRBJ1-4; D may be TRBD1 (5 bases). Trimming removed 5 bases from V and 3 bases from J, with 13 bases in between. The CDR3 is 15 amino acids. Germline CDR1 SGHTA, CDR2 FQGNSA. The DNA of the CDR3 is TGTGCCAGCAGCCCACGACAGAACCCTAATGAAAAACTGTTTTTT. Protein sequence: CASSPRQNPNEKLFF.

As concerns this clone: A junction end diverges from the germline sequence, so it may reflect a read error. This chain links TRBV19 with TRBJ2-1; 7 bases are a match to TRBD2. Germline lookup yields CDR1 LNHDA and CDR2 SQIVND (reference sequence). This CDR3 comprises 15 residues. The CDR3: CGSGWRGSSYNEQFF. In DNA, the CDR3 is TGTGGCAGTGGGTGGCGGGGGAGCTCCTACAATGAGCAGTTCTTC.

The chain joins TRBV11-2 to TRBJ2-1; 7 bases are shared with TRBD1. This CDR3 contains 13 residues. Trimming removed 4 bases from V and 7 bases from J; junction bases left unmatched: 4. CDR1 is SGHAT and CDR2 is FQNNGV in the germline V gene. The CDR3 loop reads CASSSGTVNEQFF. The CDR3 nucleotides are TGTGCCAGCAGCTCCGGGACAGTTAATGAGCAGTTCTTC.

This chain joins TRBV6-1 and TRBJ2-7, with 11 bases that match TRBD2. This CDR3 spans 15 amino acids. V gave up 3 bases and J gave up 4 bases; unmatched junction bases: 5. Germline V gene data show CDR1 as MNHNS and CDR2 as SASEGT. CDR3 region: CASSDLTSGVYEQYF. The CDR3 nucleotides read TGTGCCAGCAGTGACCTGACTAGCGGGGTTTACGAGCAGTACTTC.

V and J are TRBV28 and TRBJ1-5; TRBD1 aligns across 8 bases. The V gene end was trimmed by 6 bases and the J gene end by 5 bases; junction bases not matched to a gene: 6. Germline CDR1 and CDR2: MDHEN and SYDVKM. This CDR3 region has 14 residues. CDR3 nucleotides: TGTGCCAGCAGCCTTTACAGGGGGGATCAGCCCCAGCATTTT. Encoded protein: CASSLYRGDQPQHF. Using reference TRBV28 and TRBJ1-5 for the parts outside the CDR3, the full variable domain is DVKVTQSSRYLVKRTGEKVFLECVQDMDHENMFWYRQDPGLGLRLIYFSYDVKMKEKGDIPEGYSVSREKKERFSLILESASTNQTSMYLCASSLYRGDQPQHFGDGTRLSIL.

The V and J genes are TRBV7-7 and TRBJ2-1; D unclear. Germline CDR1 reads SSHAT; CDR2 reads FNYEAQ (reference sequence). Trimming took off 1 base at V and 1 base at J, with 8 bases between the two ends. This CDR3 spans 15 amino acids. CDR3 DNA sequence: TGTGCCAGCAGCTTAGTGCACAGTTCCTACAATGAGCAGTTCTTC. Translated, it gives CASSLVHSSYNEQFF.

CDR3: CASSGVDTEAFF. The CDR3 bases are TGTGCCAGCAGCGGGGTGGACACTGAAGCTTTCTTT. The chain has TRBV6-1 and TRBJ1-1, with D unresolved. The germline V gene has CDR1 MNHNS and CDR2 SASEGT. The CDR3 consists of 12 residues. V lost 6 bases and J lost 3, with 8 bases in between.

Written as DNA, the CDR3 is TGTGCCAGCAGCGTAGCTACAGTTGGGGGCGAGGGGCAGTTCTTC. Encoded protein: CASSVATVGGEGQFF. The rearrangement joins TRBV9 to TRBJ2-1; possible D gene TRBD1, 6 bases. Germline assignment: CDR1 SGDLS and CDR2 YYNGEE. V was trimmed by 0 bases and J by 12 bases, leaving 19 bases between them. The CDR3 is made up of 15 amino acids.

The chain is built from TRBV19 and TRBJ2-7; D is uncertain. Trimming left V 7 bases short and J 6 bases short, with 7 bases between. The germline V gene has CDR1 LNHDA and CDR2 SQIVND (reference sequence). The length of the CDR3 is 10 residues. The CDR3 loop is CASNSLEQYF. CDR3 DNA sequence: TGTGCCAGTAACAGCCTCGAGCAGTACTTC.